The source of this TCR beta chain is a study of graft-versus-host responses after intestinal transplantation. Broader study findings: Individuals carrying graft-donor T cell macrochimerism showed high graft-versus-host to host-versus-graft clonal ratios in allografts.

Generated by immunoSEQ multiplex PCR, the TCRdb table keeps only in-frame clones and is missing some. Counted here are around 21,000 clones, 55% to 65% occurring once; the ten biggest clones make up approximately 1%. Germline V gene lookup returns CDR1 SGHVS and CDR2 FNYEAQ. Trimming took off 1 base at V and 5 bases at J, with 27 bases between the two ends. This CDR3 contains 19 residues. The receptor was isolated from a human patient who received an intestinal transplant. The chain uses TRBV7-6 and TRBJ2-7; D may be TRBD2 (7 bases). Sequenced here: alloreactive CD4+ T cells from a mixed lymphocyte reaction culture, sampled before intestinal transplant. Specified subset: CFSE-low proliferating T cells sorted from roughly six-day pre-transplant mixed lymphocyte reaction (GvH or HvG direction). CDR3 sequence (DNA): TGTGCCAGCAGCTTAGTCCCCCCCTCTAGCGCGGGGGCTCCTAACGAGCAGTACTTC. Translating it yields CASSLVPPSSAGAPNEQYF.